Listed below are T cell receptor beta chains from one sample, sequenced in a study of blood T cells in healthy people across ages. MiXCR, run by TCRdb on the 5' RACE reads, gives a single entry per CDR3 protein. The sample lists around 1.1 million distinct CDR3 sequences; 30% to 40% were seen once. Sequencing was done on a sample of blood. The origin of the receptors is a man younger than 30 in good health. CDR3s include the opening cysteine and the closing phenylalanine or tryptophan. A D gene is named only where the DNA matches it firmly. Clone size is stated in some rows and not others, as once, few, many or a class when expanded.

j_call,v_call,d_call,clone_size,cdr3_nt,cdr3_aa
TRBJ2-7,TRBV7-9,TRBD2,-,TGTGCCAGCAGCCAAACCCTAGCGGGAGGGCCATACGAGCAGTACTTC,CASSQTLAGGPYEQYF
TRBJ2-1,TRBV20-1,TRBD2,few,TGCAGTGCTAGAGATGAGTTCCGGACTAGCCGGGTCAATGAGCAGTTCTTC,CSARDEFRTSRVNEQFF
TRBJ1-1,TRBV7-9,-,-,TGTGCCAGCAGCCCAGGGGCGGGGACTGAAGCTTTCTTT,CASSPGAGTEAFF
TRBJ1-5,TRBV6-2/TRBV6-3,-,-,TGTGCCAGCAGACCAGGCAATCAGCCCCAGCATTTT,CASRPGNQPQHF
TRBJ1-2,TRBV12-3/TRBV12-4,-,-,TGTGCCAGCAGTGTCACTCCGGGATCGAGTGGCTACACCTTC,CASSVTPGSSGYTF
TRBJ1-6,TRBV20-1,-,few,TGCAGTGCTAGGGAACAGGCCGATTCACCCCTCCACTTT,CSAREQADSPLHF
TRBJ2-1,TRBV7-2,TRBD1,few,TGTGCCACCGGGACAGGGAGTTACAATGAACAGTTCTTC,CATGTGSYNEQFF
TRBJ2-3,TRBV13,TRBD2,-,TGTGCCAGCAGTTTTAGCGGGGGAGGCGCAGATACGCAGTATTTT,CASSFSGGGADTQYF
TRBJ1-1,TRBV4-2,-,once,TGTGCCAACAGCCAACAAAAGGAACACACTGAAGCTTTCTTT,CANSQQKEHTEAFF
TRBJ2-5,TRBV19,-,once,TGTGCCAGTAGTAGGCGGACAAAGGGTCAGGAGACCCAGTACTTC,CASSRRTKGQETQYF
TRBJ2-7,TRBV3-1,TRBD1,few,TGTGCCAGCAGCCAAGATCGAACAGGGGGCGACTGCGGCGAGCAGTACTTC,CASSQDRTGGDCGEQYF
TRBJ1-5,TRBV6-1,-,-,TGTGCCAGCAGTGAAAAGAATCAGCCCCAGCATTTT,CASSEKNQPQHF
TRBJ2-2,TRBV7-7,-,many,TGTGCTAGCAGCTTAAACTCCAGGGCGGACACCGGGGAGCTGTTTTTT,CASSLNSRADTGELFF
TRBJ1-2,TRBV5-5,-,-,TGTGCCAGCAGCGCCGACATGTCGATCCCTGCTGGTTTTGGCTACACCTTC,CASSADMSIPAGFGYTF
TRBJ2-3,TRBV2,TRBD2,-,TGTGCCAGCAGTGTGACTAGCGGGTGGGGCACAGATACGCAGTATTTT,CASSVTSGWGTDTQYF
TRBJ1-2,TRBV10-3,-,many,TGTGCCATCAGTGGGGGCCAAGCTAACTATGGCTACACCTTC,CAISGGQANYGYTF
TRBJ1-2,TRBV5-1,TRBD1,few,TGCGCCAGCAGCCACGGGACAGCCATTAGAAGCTACACCTTC,CASSHGTAIRSYTF
TRBJ1-1,TRBV20-1,TRBD1,-,TGCAGTGCTCCTTCCAGCAGGGGGGTCACTGAAGCTTTCTTT,CSAPSSRGVTEAFF
TRBJ1-1,TRBV12-3/TRBV12-4,-,few,TGTGCCAGCAGTCGGAGTCGCTACACTGAAGCTTTCTTT,CASSRSRYTEAFF
TRBJ1-2,TRBV6-2/TRBV6-3,TRBD1,few,TGTGCCAGCAGTATGACAGGGAACCATGGCTACACCTTC,CASSMTGNHGYTF
TRBJ2-7,TRBV11-2,-,-,TGTGCCAGCAGCTTAATACGACAGAATTCCTACGAGCAGTACTTC,CASSLIRQNSYEQYF
TRBJ2-1,TRBV20-1,TRBD1,-,TGCAGTGCTACAAGGGACAGATACAATGAGCAGTTCTTC,CSATRDRYNEQFF
TRBJ2-1,TRBV9,-,-,TGTGCCAGCAGCCCACCGGGACGAGCGTACAATGAGCAGTTCTTC,CASSPPGRAYNEQFF
TRBJ2-1,TRBV27,-,-,TGTGCCAGCAGTTTCAGGGGGGTATCCTACAATGAGCAGTTCTTC,CASSFRGVSYNEQFF
TRBJ2-5,TRBV7-9,TRBD1,-,TGTGCCAGCAGCTTGAGCGCCAGGGGGTTGCAAGAGACCCAGTACTTC,CASSLSARGLQETQYF
TRBJ1-1,TRBV20-1,-,few,TGCAGTGCTAGAGGCGGACGGGGGGACACTGAAGCTTTCTTT,CSARGGRGDTEAFF
TRBJ2-3,TRBV29-1,-,few,TGCAGCGTTGGGCCAGGGGTTGGAGATACGCAGTATTTT,CSVGPGVGDTQYF
TRBJ1-5,TRBV20-1,-,-,TGCAGTGCTACGTACAGCCAAGATAGCAATCGGCCCCAGCATTTT,CSATYSQDSNRPQHF
TRBJ2-3,TRBV9,-,few,TGTGCCAGCAGCTGGACTACGGTCGGCACAGATACGCAGTATTTT,CASSWTTVGTDTQYF
TRBJ2-5,TRBV4-3,TRBD1,-,TGCGCCAGCAGCCAAGGATACCCTCCGGACAGGAAAGAGACCCAGTACTTC,CASSQGYPPDRKETQYF
TRBJ1-1,TRBV9,-,-,TGTGCCAGCAGCGCGGATGATTTTGAAGCTTTCTTT,CASSADDFEAFF
TRBJ1-1,TRBV18,-,-,TGTGCCAGCTCACAAAGACAGGAGATGAACACTGAAGCTTTCTTT,CASSQRQEMNTEAFF
TRBJ2-1,TRBV2,TRBD2,-,TGTGCCAGCACTCGTGCGGGAGCCTACAATGAGCAGTTCTTC,CASTRAGAYNEQFF
TRBJ1-1,TRBV12-5,TRBD1,few,TGTGCTAGTGGTTTGCTCCCTCATGACAGGGGGCACACTGAAGCTTTCTTT,CASGLLPHDRGHTEAFF
TRBJ1-2,TRBV6-1,-,few,TGTGCCAGCAGTGAATGGGTGTCTGGCTACACCTTC,CASSEWVSGYTF
TRBJ1-1,TRBV7-2,-,-,TGTGCCAGCAGCTTAGGTCTCAGGGCCGATAGTAACACTGAAGCTTTCTTT,CASSLGLRADSNTEAFF
TRBJ1-1,TRBV12-3/TRBV12-4,-,-,TGTGCCAGCAGTTCCGATGGGGGGGGCGACACTGAAGCTTTCTTT,CASSSDGGGDTEAFF
TRBJ1-3,TRBV7-2,-,-,TGTGCCAGCAGCCTACAGACAGTTGGGAGATCTGGAAACACCATATATTTT,CASSLQTVGRSGNTIYF
TRBJ1-6,TRBV29-1,-,-,TGCAGCGTTGTTCAGGACGGGAATTCACCCCTCCACTTT,CSVVQDGNSPLHF
TRBJ1-2,TRBV29-1,-,few,TGCAGCGTTGAAGATAAGAACTATGGCTACACCTTC,CSVEDKNYGYTF
TRBJ1-1,TRBV12-3/TRBV12-4,TRBD1,few,TGTGCCAGCAGACCGACGGGACAGGAGAGTCGAGCTTTCTTT,CASRPTGQESRAFF
TRBJ1-2,TRBV6-1,-,-,TGTGCCAGCAGTGATTCGGGAAATGGCTACACCTTC,CASSDSGNGYTF
TRBJ1-5,TRBV5-1,TRBD1,few,TGCGCCAGCAGCCCATCGACAGGGGAGGGCAATCAGCCCCAGCATTTT,CASSPSTGEGNQPQHF
TRBJ1-2,TRBV7-2,-,-,TGTGCCAGCAGCCTAATGGCTGCAGCTGGTAACTATGGCTACACCTTC,CASSLMAAAGNYGYTF
TRBJ1-2,TRBV7-2,-,-,TGTGCCAGCAGCTTAGTATCGGCAGAGTATGGCTACACCTTC,CASSLVSAEYGYTF
TRBJ2-1,TRBV4-1,TRBD2,-,TGCGCCAGCAGCGGCGGGGGGAGCGGGGATTACAATGAGCAGTTCTTC,CASSGGGSGDYNEQFF
TRBJ1-4,TRBV12-3/TRBV12-4,-,few,TGTGCCAGCAGTTTTAACAGGGACAATGAAAAACTGTTTTTT,CASSFNRDNEKLFF
TRBJ2-7,TRBV6-6,TRBD2,few,TGTGCCAGCAGTCAGGGACTAGTCGGCAATGAGCAGTACTTC,CASSQGLVGNEQYF
TRBJ2-3,TRBV7-2,-,few,TGTGCCAGCACGTACAGGGTTACTCGCACAGATACGCAGTATTTT,CASTYRVTRTDTQYF
TRBJ1-1,TRBV28,TRBD1,-,TGTGCCAGCAGTTTCGGACAGGGAAGAACTGAAGCTTTCTTT,CASSFGQGRTEAFF
TRBJ1-1,TRBV12-3/TRBV12-4,TRBD1,few,TGTGCCAGCAGACGTACAGGGGTGAACACTGAAGCTTTCTTT,CASRRTGVNTEAFF
TRBJ1-1,TRBV7-2,-,few,TGTGCCAGCAGCTCCCCGACTCAATGGAACACTGAAGCTTTCTTT,CASSSPTQWNTEAFF
TRBJ1-2,TRBV6-2/TRBV6-3,TRBD1,-,TGTGCCAGCAGTTACCGGCGACAGGGGGTAAACTATGGCTACACCTTC,CASSYRRQGVNYGYTF
TRBJ1-4,TRBV3-1,-,few,TGTGCCAGCAGCCAAGTAAGGGGAGGATATGAAAAACTGTTTTTT,CASSQVRGGYEKLFF
TRBJ1-4,TRBV7-2,-,-,TGTGCCAGCAGCCCAGGGGCGAGAAAACTGTTTTTT,CASSPGARKLFF
TRBJ2-6,TRBV19,-,-,TGTGCCAGTAGTACGGCTGGGGCCAACGTCCTGACTTTC,CASSTAGANVLTF
TRBJ2-1,TRBV12-3/TRBV12-4,TRBD1,-,TGTGCCAGCATTCGGGGCGCGGACAGGGAAAATGAGCAGTTCTTC,CASIRGADRENEQFF
TRBJ1-1,TRBV7-2,-,few,TGTGCCAGCAGCTTAGCGACCGGGACCGCGGCCGCTGAAGCTTTCTTT,CASSLATGTAAAEAFF
TRBJ2-3,TRBV5-1,-,-,TGCGCCAGCAGGGGTGCCGCGCCAGATACGCAGTATTTT,CASRGAAPDTQYF